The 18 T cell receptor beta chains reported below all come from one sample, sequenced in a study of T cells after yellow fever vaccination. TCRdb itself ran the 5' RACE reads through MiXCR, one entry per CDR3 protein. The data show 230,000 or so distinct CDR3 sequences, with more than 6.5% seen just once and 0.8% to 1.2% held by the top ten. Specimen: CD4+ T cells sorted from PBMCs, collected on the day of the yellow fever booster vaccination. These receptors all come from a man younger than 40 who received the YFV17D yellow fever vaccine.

CDR3 residues: CASSIGTMYEQYF. The CDR3 DNA sequence: TGCGCCAGCAGCATTGGGACCATGTACGAGCAGTACTTC. The chain joins TRBV5-1 to TRBJ2-7; D is tentatively TRBD1 or TRBD2 (5 bases each). The CDR3 covers 13 residues. Germline values: CDR1 SGHRS, CDR2 YFSETQ. V lost 4 bases to trimming and J lost 4 bases, with 12 bases between them.

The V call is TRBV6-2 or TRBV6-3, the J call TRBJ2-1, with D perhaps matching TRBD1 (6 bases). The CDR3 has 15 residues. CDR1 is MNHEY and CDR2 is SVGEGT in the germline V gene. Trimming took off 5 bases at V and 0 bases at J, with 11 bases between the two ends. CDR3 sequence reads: CASSAGAPSYNEQFF. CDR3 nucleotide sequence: TGTGCCAGCAGTGCAGGGGCCCCCTCCTACAATGAGCAGTTCTTC.

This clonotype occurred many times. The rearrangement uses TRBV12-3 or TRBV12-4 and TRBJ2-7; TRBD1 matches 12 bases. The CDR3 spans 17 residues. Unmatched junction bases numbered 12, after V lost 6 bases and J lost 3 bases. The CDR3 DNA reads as TGTGCCAGCAGACCCTCGGGACAGGGGGCGAAGTACTACGAGCAGTACTTC. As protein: CASRPSGQGAKYYEQYF.

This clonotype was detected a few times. This CDR3 is CASIKDRVNTGELFF. In DNA, the CDR3 is TGTGCCAGCATTAAGGACAGGGTGAACACCGGGGAGCTGTTTTTT. The chain is built from TRBV6-2 or TRBV6-3 and TRBJ2-2; 8 positions agree with TRBD1. V lost 7 bases, J lost 1 base, and 5 bases stayed unmatched. CDR3 length equals 15 residues. Looked up from germline, CDR1 is MNHEY and CDR2 is SVGEGT.

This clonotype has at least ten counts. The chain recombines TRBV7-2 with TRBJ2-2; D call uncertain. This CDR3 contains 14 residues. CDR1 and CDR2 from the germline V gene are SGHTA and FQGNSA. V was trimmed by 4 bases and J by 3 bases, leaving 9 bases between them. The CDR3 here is CASSSGVYTGELFF. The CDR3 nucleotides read TGTGCCAGCAGCTCCGGAGTGTACACCGGGGAGCTGTTTTTT.

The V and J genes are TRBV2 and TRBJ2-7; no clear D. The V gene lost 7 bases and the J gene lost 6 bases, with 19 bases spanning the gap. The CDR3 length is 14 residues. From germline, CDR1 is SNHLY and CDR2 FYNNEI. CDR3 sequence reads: CASTLPQSLGEQYF. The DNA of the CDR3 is TGTGCCAGCACCCTCCCCCAATCTCTCGGCGAGCAGTACTTC.

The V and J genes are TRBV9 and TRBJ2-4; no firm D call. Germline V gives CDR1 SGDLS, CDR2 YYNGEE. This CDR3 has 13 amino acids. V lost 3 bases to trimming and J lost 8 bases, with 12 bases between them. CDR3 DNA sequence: TGTGCCAGCAGCGCGCCTACACGGGACATTCAGTACTTC. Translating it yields CASSAPTRDIQYF. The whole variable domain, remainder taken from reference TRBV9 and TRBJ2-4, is DSGVTQTPKHLITATGQRVTLRCSPRSGDLSVYWYQQSLDQGLQFLIQYYNGEERAKGNILERFSAQQFPDLHSELNLSSLELGDSALYFCASSAPTRDIQYFGAGTRLSVL.

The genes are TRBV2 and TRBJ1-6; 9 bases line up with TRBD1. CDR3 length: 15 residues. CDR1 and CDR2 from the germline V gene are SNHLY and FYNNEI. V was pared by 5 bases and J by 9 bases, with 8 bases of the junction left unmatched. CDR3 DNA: TGTGCCAGCAGTCCCCGACAGGGGGGTAGTTCACCCCTCCACTTT. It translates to CASSPRQGGSSPLHF.

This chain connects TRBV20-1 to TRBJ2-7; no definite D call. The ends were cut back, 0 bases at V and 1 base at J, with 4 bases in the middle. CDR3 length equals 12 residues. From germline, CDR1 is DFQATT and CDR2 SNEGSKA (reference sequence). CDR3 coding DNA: TGCAGTGCTAGAGAAGCGTCCTACGAGCAGTACTTC. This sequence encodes CSAREASYEQYF.

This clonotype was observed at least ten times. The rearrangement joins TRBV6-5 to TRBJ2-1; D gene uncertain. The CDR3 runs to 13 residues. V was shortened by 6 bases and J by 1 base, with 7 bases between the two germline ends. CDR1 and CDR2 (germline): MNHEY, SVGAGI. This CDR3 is CASSALSYNEQFF. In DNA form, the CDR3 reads TGTGCCAGCAGCGCATTATCCTACAATGAGCAGTTCTTC.

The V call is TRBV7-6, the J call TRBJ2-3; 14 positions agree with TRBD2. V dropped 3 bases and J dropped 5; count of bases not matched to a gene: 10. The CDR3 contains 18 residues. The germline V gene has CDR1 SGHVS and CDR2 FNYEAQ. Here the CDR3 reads CASSFSGTSGSPGDTQYF. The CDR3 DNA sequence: TGTGCCAGCAGCTTTTCCGGGACTAGCGGGAGTCCCGGAGATACGCAGTATTTT.

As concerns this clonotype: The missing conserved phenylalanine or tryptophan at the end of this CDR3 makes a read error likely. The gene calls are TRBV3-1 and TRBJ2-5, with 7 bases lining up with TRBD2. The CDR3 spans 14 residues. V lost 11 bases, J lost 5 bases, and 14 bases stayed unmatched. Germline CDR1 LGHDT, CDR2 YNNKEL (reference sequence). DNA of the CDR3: TGTGCCTCAACAAGCGGGGAAAGGAGGGAGACCCAGTACTAC. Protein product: CASTSGERRETQYY.

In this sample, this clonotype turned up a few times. The CDR3 here is CASSATASRLNEQFF. The CDR3 nucleotides read TGCGCCAGTAGTGCTACGGCTAGTAGGCTGAATGAGCAGTTCTTC. The chain employs TRBV5-1 and TRBJ2-1; the D is unclear. The CDR3 is 15 amino acids. Germline V lookup: CDR1 SGHRS, CDR2 YFSETQ. The V end was cut by 8 bases, the J end by 7 bases, with 22 bases between. Complete variable domain (other parts from reference TRBV5-1 and TRBJ2-1): KAGVTQTPRYLIKTRGQQVTLSCSPISGHRSVSWYQQTPGQGLQFLFEYFSETQRNKGNFPGRFSGRQFSNSRSEMNVSTLELGDSALYLCASSATASRLNEQFFGPGTRLTVL.

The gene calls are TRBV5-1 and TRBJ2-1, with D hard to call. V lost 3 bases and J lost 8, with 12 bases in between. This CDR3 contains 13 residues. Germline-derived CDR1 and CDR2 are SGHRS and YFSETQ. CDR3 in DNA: TGCGCCAGCAGCTACGATTGGGCGGATGAGCAGTTCTTC. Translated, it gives CASSYDWADEQFF. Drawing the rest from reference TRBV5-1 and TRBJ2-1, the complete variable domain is KAGVTQTPRYLIKTRGQQVTLSCSPISGHRSVSWYQQTPGQGLQFLFEYFSETQRNKGNFPGRFSGRQFSNSRSEMNVSTLELGDSALYLCASSYDWADEQFFGPGTRLTVL.

CDR3 sequence reads: CSARGPGSREGTQYF. The CDR3 DNA reads as TGCAGTGCTAGAGGACCGGGCTCCAGGGAAGGAACCCAGTACTTC. This chain connects TRBV20-1 to TRBJ2-5, with D maybe TRBD1 (5 bases). The CDR3 covers 15 residues. Germline lookup yields CDR1 DFQATT and CDR2 SNEGSKA (reference sequence). The V gene lost 1 base and the J gene lost 8 bases, with 20 bases spanning the gap.

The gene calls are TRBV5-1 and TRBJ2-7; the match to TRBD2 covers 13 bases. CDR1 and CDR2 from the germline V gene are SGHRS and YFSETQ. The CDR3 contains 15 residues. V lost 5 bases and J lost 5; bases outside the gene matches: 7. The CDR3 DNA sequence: TGCGCCAGCAGGCGTGGGACTAGCGGGATCGACGAGCAGTACTTC. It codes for CASRRGTSGIDEQYF.

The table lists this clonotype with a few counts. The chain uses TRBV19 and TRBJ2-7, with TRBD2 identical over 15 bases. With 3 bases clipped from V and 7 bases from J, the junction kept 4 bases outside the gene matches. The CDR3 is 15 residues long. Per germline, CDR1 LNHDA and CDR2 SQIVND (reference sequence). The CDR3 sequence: CASSMRGLAGGEQYF. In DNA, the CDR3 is TGTGCCAGTAGTATGAGGGGACTAGCGGGAGGTGAGCAGTACTTC.

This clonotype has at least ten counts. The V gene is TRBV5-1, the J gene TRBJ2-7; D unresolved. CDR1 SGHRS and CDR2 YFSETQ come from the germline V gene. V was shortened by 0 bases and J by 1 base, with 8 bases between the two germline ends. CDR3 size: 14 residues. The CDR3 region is CASSLDRRSYEQYF. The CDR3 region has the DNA TGCGCCAGCAGCTTGGATCGCCGGTCCTACGAGCAGTACTTC.